The clone carrying this T cell receptor (delta chain) was detected a few times. The protein in TCRdb stems from a much larger clone and differs at residue 4 from this DNA's translation, likely a read error; here the protein is translated from the DNA. The CDR3 consists of 22 residues. Germline CDR1 TSWWSYY, CDR2 QGS. The data belong to a study of γδ T cells in repeated Plasmodium falciparum infection. As for the study in general: Malian children with intense seasonal malaria exposure were compared with matched Australian children. Samples were taken at baseline, before some infections, and 21 days after each.

Sequencing covered both gamma and delta TCR chains per sample. TCRdb re-called the multiplex PCR reads with CATT. The sample carries under 50,000 delta-chain clones, about 1.5% recorded once. Flow sorting of PBMC yielded separate Vgamma9/Vdelta2+ and Vdelta2-negative gammadelta T cell populations for bulk repertoire analysis. Sequenced sample: gamma-delta T cells from blood. The chain joins TRDV1 to TRDJ3; 11 bases line up with TRDD3. The J gene comes from matching the DNA to germline here; TCRdb lacks it. This sequence originates from a pool of human donors (malaria-infected and uninfected, not separated). The CDR3 region has the DNA TGTGCTCTTAGGGAACGGGAGTACTGGGGGATAAGTAGCTCCTGGGACACCCGACAGATGTTTTTC. This sequence encodes CALREREYWGISSSWDTRQMFF.